This T cell receptor (beta chain) stems from a study of siplizumab effects on memory and regulatory T cells. Profiling relied on immunoSEQ multiplex PCR, and the TCRdb table lists in-frame clones only, not all of them. The table includes about 120,000 clones, over 85% detected once. The germline V and J ends were trimmed by 3 bases and 5 bases, with 1 base remaining between them. This CDR3 region has 10 residues. The V gene's germline CDR1 is SEHNR and CDR2 FQNEAQ (reference sequence). The chain is built from TRBV7-9 and TRBJ2-5; D unclear. This receptor was taken from a human donor in good health. Sequencing used non-Treg CD4+ T cells sorted from blood. CDR3 sequence (DNA): TGTGCCAGCAGCTTGGAGACCCAGTACTTC. Translated: CASSLETQYF.